The rows below give T cell receptor beta chains drawn from one sample of a study of T cell responses to AZD1222 COVID-19 vaccine. The protocol was immunoSEQ multiplex PCR, while the TCRdb copy is restricted to in-frame clones and leaves out a portion. Of 130,000 or so clones in the sample, around 92% are singletons; the top ten hold 1.5% to 2%. Sample: peripheral blood, taken on day 0 of AZD1222 vaccination. These receptors came from an adult in good health. CDR3s include the opening cysteine and the closing phenylalanine or tryptophan.

v_gene: TRBV5-1
CDR3aa: CASSLWATGGTEAFF

v_gene: TRBV6-5
CDR3aa: CASRTNSGGFTEAFF

v_gene: TRBV13
CDR3aa: CASSSVVKETQYF

v_gene: TRBV4-3
CDR3aa: CASSQVSGPLEAFF

v_gene: TRBV7-9
CDR3aa: CASSFLYHGYTF

v_gene: TRBV5-1
CDR3aa: CASSLEAEVETQYF

v_gene: TRBV9
CDR3aa: CASSWGQSKVSSINEQFF

v_gene: TRBV4-3
CDR3aa: CASSQQTGELFF

v_gene: TRBV5-5
CDR3aa: CASSLGLAGPTTYYEQYF

v_gene: TRBV28
CDR3aa: CASSLGGQVNYGYTF

v_gene: TRBV30
CDR3aa: CAWSADGISYGYTF

v_gene: TRBV12-3/TRBV12-4
CDR3aa: CASSPGASRVF

v_gene: TRBV14
CDR3aa: CASSQASEEAFF

v_gene: TRBV18
CDR3aa: CASSRSGTGGETYGYTF

v_gene: TRBV4-1
CDR3aa: CASSQVIGNTIYF

v_gene: TRBV10-3
CDR3aa: CAISGGASEAFF

v_gene: TRBV27
CDR3aa: CASSIGGYDSPLHF

v_gene: TRBV3-1/TRBV3-2
CDR3aa: CASSRGGYSNQPQHF

v_gene: TRBV20-1
CDR3aa: CSASSAGGAKNIQYF

v_gene: TRBV15
CDR3aa: CATSSPGQGTFGYTF